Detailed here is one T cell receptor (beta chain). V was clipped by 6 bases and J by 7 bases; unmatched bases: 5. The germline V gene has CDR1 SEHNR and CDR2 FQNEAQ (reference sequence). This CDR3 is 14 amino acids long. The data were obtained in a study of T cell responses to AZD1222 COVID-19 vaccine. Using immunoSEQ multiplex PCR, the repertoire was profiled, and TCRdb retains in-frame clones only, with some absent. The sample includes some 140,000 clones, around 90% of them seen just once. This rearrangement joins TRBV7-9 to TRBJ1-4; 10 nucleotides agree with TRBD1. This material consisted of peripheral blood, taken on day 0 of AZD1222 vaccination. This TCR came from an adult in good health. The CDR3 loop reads CASRTGTGVEKLFF. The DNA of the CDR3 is TGTGCCAGCAGGACTGGGACAGGGGTTGAAAAACTGTTTTTT.